The sequence of this TCR beta chain was determined in a study of Graves' ophthalmopathy and Graves' hyperthyroidism (dated by TCRdb to 2017 to 2018). Broadly, across the study: Peripheral blood was collected at initial diagnosis, prior to any treatment. T-cell repertoires of thyroid tissue and blood were compared in over five hyperthyroidism patients. The study used TCR beta repertoire signatures to distinguish Graves' ophthalmopathy from Graves' hyperthyroidism and to predict progression to ophthalmopathy. In total, 135 blood samples were TCR-sequenced: 40 to 45 ophthalmopathy, under 80 hyperthyroidism and some 17 hyperthyroidism-to-ophthalmopathy patients. The independent validation cohort included 18 to 20 hyperthyroidism patients plus 17 patients who later progressed from hyperthyroidism to ophthalmopathy. After sampling, hyperthyroidism patients received methimazole starting at 30 mg daily, and ophthalmopathy patients received high-dose intravenous methylprednisolone. To explore V-J signatures that separate ophthalmopathy from hyperthyroidism, a discovery set of about a hundred patients was enrolled, consisting of approximately 44 with ophthalmopathy and 57 with stable hyperthyroidism.

In the case of this clonotype: Its specific antigen is unknown. No base-level quality is on record; no much larger clone is a single base apart.

Ophthalmopathy patients had moderately to severely active disease, Clinical Activity Score of at least 3, NOSPECS grade of at least 4, and disease duration under 3 months. Patients with other autoimmune diseases, uncontrolled infections, pregnancy or lactation were excluded from the study. Diagnosis relied on clinical symptoms, serum thyroxine, TRAb, thyroid ultrasound and orbital computed tomography. PBMCs were isolated from 7.5 to 10 ml of fresh peripheral blood by Ficoll-Paque density gradient centrifugation. Total RNA was extracted with Trizol reagent and quality-checked on an Agilent 2100 Bioanalyzer. For repertoire sequencing, the TCR beta CDR3 regions were amplified from RNA transcripts. The first round was an RT-PCR using HTBI primers with the Qiagen OneStep RT-PCR kit, and this first round was followed by a second-round multiplex PCR, then size selection and purification. Libraries were sequenced paired-end with 100 bp reads on an Illumina HiSeq2000. The authors' pipeline ran thus. SOAPnuke was used to process the reads, removing any read that contained adapters or uncalled bases, had a mean Phred below 15, or lacked an exact match to the constant primer or identifier. COPE v1.2.5 was used to merge the high-quality paired reads. Clonotypes were defined as unique nucleotide sequences and were aligned to IMGT TRB V, D and J references using MiTCR v1.1. Analysis was restricted to V-J combinations with a frequency above 0.0001, which covered 98% to 99.2% of repertoires. For each V-J combination, a TCR clonal expansion and chaos score was defined as the ratio of F50 clonal expansion to chaos observed in the TCRdist matrix. Welch's t-statistics and random forest were used to narrow the features down to about twelve V-J combinations, which were then fed into a naive Bayes classifier. The Morisita-Horn index was used to measure how similar the thyroid and blood repertoires were. Using fastp trimming at Q25 and MiXCR clonotype assembly, TCRdb reanalyzed the public sequencing data and kept in-frame beta chains. Each CDR3 protein gets just one entry, which takes the most common genes and DNA from the rows behind it. For this entry, the V and J calls and clone size follow TCRdb and not the study's own pipeline. This sample holds around 660,000 distinct CDR3 sequences; more than 40% were observed only once. The ten largest clonotypes hold over 2.5% of the sample.

From the germline V gene (reference sequence), CDR1 is SEHNR and CDR2 is FQNEAQ. V loses 6 bases of germline sequence and J loses 0 bases, and the interval between the two ends is 12 bases. From the cysteine up to the phenylalanine, the CDR3 has a length of 14 residues. The kept DNA is CDR3 alone, 42 bases in frame from the first base. General conclusions and limits of the study: Most expanded thyroid clonotypes with frequency above 0.001 were also detected in blood, suggesting blood repertoires may reflect the thyroid immune response. No statistical method was used to predetermine the sample size, and group allocation was not hidden from the investigators. In cross-validation, the 13-signature model distinguished ophthalmopathy from stable hyperthyroidism with less than 90% sensitivity and approximately 81% specificity, while in the test set the corresponding values were roughly 80% and 75%. In validation, the model predicted ophthalmopathy progression with nearly 71% sensitivity and approximately 78% specificity; 12 predicted patients were CT-confirmed with GO in a median of about 7.1 months.

This TCR came from an adult man with Graves' ophthalmopathy. The sequenced material came from peripheral blood. The rearrangement combines TRBV7-9 with TRBJ2-7, with no confidently assigned D gene. CDR3 reads: CASSPLRSSYEQYF. The DNA is TGTGCCAGCAGTCCCCTAAGGAGCTCCTACGAGCAGTACTTC.